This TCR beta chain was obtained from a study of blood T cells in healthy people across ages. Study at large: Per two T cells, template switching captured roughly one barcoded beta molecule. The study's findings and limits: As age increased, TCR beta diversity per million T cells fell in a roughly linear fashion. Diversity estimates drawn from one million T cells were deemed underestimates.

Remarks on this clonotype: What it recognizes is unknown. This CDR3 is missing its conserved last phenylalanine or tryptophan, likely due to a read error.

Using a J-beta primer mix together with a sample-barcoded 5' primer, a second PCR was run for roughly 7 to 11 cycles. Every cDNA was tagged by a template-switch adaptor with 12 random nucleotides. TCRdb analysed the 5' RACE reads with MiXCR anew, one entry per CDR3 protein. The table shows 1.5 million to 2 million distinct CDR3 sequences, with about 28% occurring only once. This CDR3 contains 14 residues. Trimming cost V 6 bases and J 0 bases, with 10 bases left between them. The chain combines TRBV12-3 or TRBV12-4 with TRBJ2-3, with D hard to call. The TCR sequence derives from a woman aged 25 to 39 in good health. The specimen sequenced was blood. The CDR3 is CASSPEASTDTQYS. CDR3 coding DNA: TGTGCCAGCAGCCCAGAAGCAAGCACAGATACGCAGTATTCT.